Listed below are T cell receptor beta chains from one sample, sequenced in a study of blood T cell repertoires in COVID-19. Using immunoSEQ multiplex PCR, the repertoire was profiled, and TCRdb retains in-frame clones only, with some absent. The sample holds 200,000 to 300,000 clones, about 87% seen once. The specimen was peripheral blood. The receptors were sampled from a human donor in a cohort sampled during active COVID-19. Both conserved end residues are part of each CDR3. A D gene is named only where the DNA matches it firmly. Where a row states a size, it is once, few, many or the class of an expanded clone; other rows omit it.

>NA|TRBJ2-7|NA|TRBV7-2
CASSFTGNYEQYF
TGTGCCAGCAGCTTCACAGGGAACTACGAGCAGTACTTC
>NA|TRBJ1-1|TRBD1|TRBV5-1
CASRRTGRWGTEAFF
TGCGCCAGCAGGCGGACAGGGCGGTGGGGCACTGAAGCTTTCTTT
>NA|TRBJ1-3|NA|TRBV7-6
CASSLGPFSGNTIYF
TGTGCCAGCAGCCTAGGGCCGTTCTCTGGAAACACCATATATTTT
>NA|TRBJ2-1|TRBD1|TRBV6-5
CASRKGTEGRNEQFF
TGTGCCAGCAGGAAAGGGACAGAGGGTAGGAATGAGCAGTTCTTC
>NA|TRBJ1-3|NA|TRBV28
CASSGTGQGNTIYF
TGTGCCAGCAGTGGAACCGGACAGGGAAACACCATATATTTT
>NA|TRBJ2-2|TRBD2|TRBV6-6
CASSPRDYNTGELFF
TGTGCCAGCAGCCCCAGGGACTACAACACCGGGGAGCTGTTTTTT
>NA|TRBJ2-5|NA|TRBV20-1
CSARGRETQYF
TGCAGTGCTAGAGGTCGAGAGACCCAGTACTTC
>few|TRBJ2-5|NA|TRBV11-1
CASSPFPQEKEETQYF
TGTGCCAGCAGCCCATTTCCTCAGGAAAAAGAAGAGACCCAGTACTTC
>once|TRBJ2-2|NA|TRBV7-2
CASSPTSLVELFF
TGTGCCAGCAGCCCCACTAGCCTAGTAGAGCTGTTTTTT
>few|TRBJ2-1|NA|TRBV5-1
CASSLMGQTPYNEQFF
TGCGCCAGCAGCTTGATGGGCCAAACGCCTTACAATGAGCAGTTCTTC
>once|TRBJ1-5|TRBD1|TRBV7-8
CASSGRQGVNQPQHF
TGTGCCAGCAGCGGGAGACAGGGGGTGAATCAGCCCCAGCATTTT
>NA|TRBJ2-1|NA|TRBV11-3
CASSGSSYNEQFF
TGTGCCAGCAGTGGGAGCTCCTACAATGAGCAGTTCTTC
>few|TRBJ1-5|NA|TRBV9
CASSETGLENQPQHF
TGTGCCAGCAGCGAGACGGGTCTAGAGAATCAGCCCCAGCATTTT
>NA|TRBJ1-2|NA|TRBV5-6
CASSLDSNHGYTF
TGTGCCAGCAGCTTGGACTCCAATCATGGCTACACCTTC
>NA|TRBJ2-3|TRBD2|TRBV9
CASSVELAGGHGDTQYF
TGTGCCAGCAGCGTAGAACTAGCGGGGGGGCATGGAGATACGCAGTATTTT
>NA|TRBJ1-6|NA|TRBV7-9
CASRNDGDNSPLHF
TGTGCCAGCAGGAACGACGGAGATAATTCACCCCTCCACTTT
>NA|TRBJ2-1|TRBD2|TRBV7-3
CASSSGGGLAGVEQFF
TGTGCCAGCAGCTCGGGTGGTGGGCTAGCGGGAGTTGAGCAGTTCTTC
>once|TRBJ2-5|NA|TRBV18
CASSPVGETQYF
TGTGCCAGCTCACCGGTCGGGGAGACCCAGTACTTC
>NA|TRBJ1-1|TRBD1|TRBV11-2
CASSENTGETEAFF
TGTGCCAGCAGCGAAAATACAGGGGAAACTGAAGCTTTCTTT
>NA|TRBJ1-2|NA|TRBV6-5
CASAPAGAGYTF
TGTGCCAGCGCACCTGCAGGGGCGGGTTACACCTTC
>NA|TRBJ2-1|TRBD1|TRBV5-5
CASSAPGTGYHNEQFF
TGTGCCAGCAGCGCCCCCGGGACAGGGTATCACAATGAGCAGTTCTTC
>NA|TRBJ2-2|TRBD2|TRBV14
CASSQRSGSVSGELFF
TGTGCCAGCAGCCAACGGAGCGGGAGTGTGTCCGGGGAGCTGTTTTTT
>NA|TRBJ2-7|NA|TRBV11-2
CASSAGLAYEQYF
TGTGCCAGCAGCGCGGGGCTAGCCTACGAGCAGTACTTC
>once|TRBJ1-2|NA|TRBV28
CASSRGDDYGYTF
TGTGCCAGCAGCCGCGGGGATGACTATGGCTACACCTTC
>NA|TRBJ2-1|NA|TRBV19
CASRAPRSSYNEQFF
TGTGCCAGTAGGGCCCCGAGGAGCTCCTACAATGAGCAGTTCTTC
>NA|TRBJ2-2|TRBD1|TRBV29-1
CSADRGNTGELFF
TGCAGCGCCGACAGGGGGAACACCGGGGAGCTGTTTTTT
>NA|TRBJ2-2|TRBD1|TRBV9
CASSVSDRGDTGELFF
TGTGCCAGCAGCGTATCCGACAGGGGCGACACCGGGGAGCTGTTTTTT
>NA|TRBJ2-7|NA|TRBV6-2/TRBV6-3
CASSYSLSSYEQYF
TGTGCCAGCAGTTACTCGCTGAGCTCCTACGAGCAGTACTTC
>NA|TRBJ2-1|TRBD1|TRBV7-7
CASSRQHGQGSNEQFF
TGTGCTAGCAGCCGACAGCACGGACAGGGGAGCAATGAGCAGTTCTTC
>NA|TRBJ2-1|TRBD1|TRBV28
CAIRDRAYNEQFF
TGTGCCATCCGGGACAGGGCGTACAATGAGCAGTTCTTC
>few|TRBJ1-2|NA|TRBV5-4
CASSARTANYGYTF
TGTGCCAGCAGCGCGCGGACAGCGAACTATGGCTACACCTTC
>NA|TRBJ1-1|NA|TRBV5-4
CASSLEGAVNTEAFF
TGTGCCAGCAGCTTGGAAGGTGCGGTGAACACTGAAGCTTTCTTT
>NA|TRBJ1-2|TRBD1|TRBV7-3
CASSSTGGSAGGYTF
TGTGCCAGCAGCTCCACAGGGGGCAGCGCGGGTGGCTACACCTTC
>NA|TRBJ2-2|TRBD1|TRBV2
CASRPRTGGGTGELFF
TGTGCCAGCAGGCCTCGGACAGGGGGCGGCACCGGGGAGCTGTTTTTT
>NA|TRBJ2-1|NA|TRBV9
CASSVGGQLNEQFF
TGTGCCAGCAGCGTAGGAGGACAGCTGAATGAGCAGTTCTTC
>once|TRBJ2-5|TRBD1|TRBV5-1
CASSPGGYGETQYF
TGCGCCAGCAGCCCAGGGGGATACGGAGAGACCCAGTACTTC
>NA|TRBJ1-1|NA|TRBV29-1
CSVVEGGYWGGREAFF
TGCAGCGTTGTCGAAGGGGGTTATTGGGGTGGTCGTGAAGCTTTCTTT
>NA|TRBJ2-5|NA|TRBV5-4
CASSLGGQQETQYF
TGTGCCAGCAGCTTGGGGGGACAACAAGAGACCCAGTACTTC
>NA|TRBJ2-6|NA|TRBV6-1
CASSEGQLFGGANVLTF
TGTGCCAGCAGTGAAGGACAGTTGTTCGGTGGGGCCAACGTCCTGACTTTC
>NA|TRBJ1-6|TRBD1|TRBV2
CASSRDSEISPLHF
TGTGCCAGCAGTCGGGACAGTGAGATTTCACCCCTCCACTTT
>NA|TRBJ2-7|NA|TRBV29-1
CSVDSGHEQYF
TGCAGCGTTGATTCTGGCCACGAGCAGTACTTC
>NA|TRBJ2-7|TRBD1|TRBV9
CASSGQGAYEQYF
TGTGCCAGCAGCGGCCAGGGGGCCTACGAGCAGTACTTC
>NA|TRBJ2-7|TRBD1|TRBV5-5
CASSLELLWLGTGGYEQYF
TGTGCCAGCAGCTTGGAGTTGTTGTGGCTAGGGACAGGCGGTTACGAGCAGTACTTC
>NA|TRBJ2-2|TRBD2|TRBV3-1/TRBV3-2
CASSPDPGLATNTGELFF
TGTGCCAGCAGCCCAGACCCGGGACTAGCGACGAACACCGGGGAGCTGTTTTTT
>NA|TRBJ1-1|TRBD1|TRBV25-1
CASSGTGGAGLAFF
TGTGCCAGCAGCGGGACAGGGGGCGCGGGGTTGGCTTTCTTT
>NA|TRBJ1-2|NA|TRBV6-5
CASSYPGSVNGYTF
TGTGCCAGCAGTTACCCAGGGTCGGTGAATGGCTACACCTTC
>NA|TRBJ1-6|NA|TRBV5-1
CASSSAGGLNSPLHF
TGCGCCAGCAGCTCCGCGGGGGGATTGAATTCACCCCTCCACTTT